This T cell receptor beta chain derives from a study of T-cell reconstitution after alpha-beta-depleted transplantation in children. Study-wide results and caveats: T-cell counts and diversity at one year post-transplant came mainly from newly produced T cells. About two months after transplant, alpha-beta T cells reportedly came from several hundred expanded graft clones.

Germline-derived CDR1 and CDR2 are SGHRS and YFSETQ. Losses at the gene ends were 0 bases for V and 10 bases for J; bases not matched to a gene: 6. This CDR3 comprises 15 residues. This clonotype was found many times. Its target is not known. Unique molecular identifiers were incorporated into the prepared TCRbeta library. TCRdb re-derived calls from the PCR reads in MiXCR, one entry per CDR3 protein. The sample lists about 260,000 distinct CDR3 sequences; roughly 8.2% were seen once. The material was PBMCs, mostly from graft donor cells, obtained 180 days after TCRalphabeta/CD19-depleted stem cell transplant. The TCR originated in a male patient aged 10-17 years who had a stem cell transplant for acute lymphoblastic leukemia, so the T cells may come from the graft donor. This chain joins TRBV5-1 and TRBJ2-1; 11 bases fit TRBD2. Here the CDR3 reads CASSLVLAGAREQFF. CDR3 nucleotides: TGCGCCAGCAGCTTGGTACTAGCGGGAGCGAGGGAGCAGTTCTTC.